This T cell receptor (beta chain) was found in a study of cytomegalovirus exposure and HLA in healthy donors. Study overall: A data release that came early held tens of millions of unique TCRs from HLA-typed donors. The Caucasian-associated ancestry cluster contained 81% of the roughly 370 genotyped donors. General study results and limits: Association of 16,951 TCR beta sequences with HLA alleles was found at 0.05 false discovery rate in a later analysis. In vitro assays verified that a few CMV-associated chains recognized CMV antigens specifically.

The PCR made use of 60 Vbeta and 13 Jbeta primers. Using immunoSEQ multiplex PCR, the repertoire was profiled, and TCRdb retains in-frame clones only, with some absent. The top ten hold 4.9% of the sample, which has about 88,000 clones, about 77% seen once. About this clone: The antigen remains undetermined.

The CDR3 runs to 17 residues. V was pared by 3 bases and J by 4 bases, with 9 bases of the junction left unmatched. The germline gives CDR1 SGDLS, CDR2 YYNGEE. The TCR comes from a woman aged 40-49 years in good health and CMV-seronegative. The sequenced sample consisted of PBMCs. The chain couples TRBV9 to TRBJ2-5, with 13 nucleotides matching TRBD2. The CDR3 region has the DNA TGTGCCAGCAGCGCCGGAAGTGGACTAGCGGGGGCAGAGACCCAGTACTTC. This sequence encodes CASSAGSGLAGAETQYF. Looking up the rest from reference TRBV9 and TRBJ2-5 gives the full variable domain: DSGVTQTPKHLITATGQRVTLRCSPRSGDLSVYWYQQSLDQGLQFLIQYYNGEERAKGNILERFSAQQFPDLHSELNLSSLELGDSALYFCASSAGSGLAGAETQYFGPGTRLLVL.